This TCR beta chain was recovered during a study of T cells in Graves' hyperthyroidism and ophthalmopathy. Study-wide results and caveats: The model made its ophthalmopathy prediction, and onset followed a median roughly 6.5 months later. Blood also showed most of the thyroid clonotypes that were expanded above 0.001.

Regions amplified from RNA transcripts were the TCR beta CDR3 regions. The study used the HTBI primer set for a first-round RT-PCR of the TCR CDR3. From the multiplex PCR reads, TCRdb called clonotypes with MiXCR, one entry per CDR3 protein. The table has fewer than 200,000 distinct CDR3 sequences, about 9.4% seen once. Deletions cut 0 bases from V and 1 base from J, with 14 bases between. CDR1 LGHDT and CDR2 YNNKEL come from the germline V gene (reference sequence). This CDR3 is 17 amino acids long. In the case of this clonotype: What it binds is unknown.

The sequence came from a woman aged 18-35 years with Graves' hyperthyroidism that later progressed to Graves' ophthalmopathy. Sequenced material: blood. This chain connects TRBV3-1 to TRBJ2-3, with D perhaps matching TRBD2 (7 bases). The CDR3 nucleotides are TGTGCCAGCAGCCAAGATTATTTGCGGGGGCGCACAGATACGCAGTATTTT. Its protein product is CASSQDYLRGRTDTQYF.